This T cell receptor (beta chain) was recovered during a study of T cell responses to AZD1222 COVID-19 vaccine. Study-wide results and limits: Donors in the cohort were predominantly white British and more often female, and clonal diversity was possibly underestimated. The reported proportion of spike-specific TCRs targeting unmutated variant regions was nearly half. Only after the peak T cell response were repertoires sampled. Once two AZD1222 doses were given, Spike-specific TCR breadth and depth went up.

The protocol was immunoSEQ multiplex PCR, while the TCRdb copy is restricted to in-frame clones and leaves out a portion. The repertoire holds around 150,000 clones, with around four fifths as singletons. Notes on this clone: Its matching antigen is unknown.

Germline V CDR1 and CDR2: SEHNR, FQNEAQ (reference sequence). The V end was cut by 6 bases, the J end by 4 bases, with 21 bases between. The CDR3 length is 17 residues. The chain uses TRBV7-9 and TRBJ1-4; D gene ambiguous. The sample in question was peripheral blood, obtained on day 0 of AZD1222 vaccination. The receptor's source is an adult in good health. In DNA, the CDR3 is TGTGCCAGCAGTTACGGACCACTAACACCCCATAATGAAAAACTGTTTTTT. Its translation is CASSYGPLTPHNEKLFF.